Listed below are T cell receptor beta chains from one sample, sequenced in a study of blood T cells in healthy people across ages. TCRdb re-called the 5' RACE reads through MiXCR, storing one row per CDR3 protein. The sample records just under 750,000 distinct CDR3 sequences, roughly 20% being singletons. The sequencing input was blood. Source of these receptors: a man aged 65 to 85 in good health. Both conserved end residues are part of each CDR3. D genes are given only for firm matches. A clone size is listed for some rows: how often the clone was seen (once, few, many), or a class if it is expanded.

v_gene	j_gene	d_gene	abundance	CDR3aa	CDR3nt
TRBV9	TRBJ2-1	NA	NA	CASSVNTGPSFNEQFF	TGTGCCAGCAGCGTAAATACAGGGCCCAGCTTCAATGAGCAGTTCTTC
TRBV3-1	TRBJ2-7	TRBD2	few	CASAMLAGQTYEQYF	TGTGCCAGCGCCATGCTAGCGGGTCAGACCTACGAGCAGTACTTC
TRBV3-1	TRBJ2-4	TRBD1	NA	CASSLSQGADIQYF	TGTGCCAGCAGCCTTTCACAGGGGGCGGACATTCAGTACTTC
TRBV7-9	TRBJ2-4	TRBD1	few	CASSSGQHSDIQYF	TGTGCCAGCAGCTCGGGACAGCATAGCGACATTCAGTACTTC
TRBV29-1	TRBJ2-3	NA	many	CSVAGPLTDTQYF	TGCAGCGTTGCCGGTCCGCTGACAGATACGCAGTATTTT
TRBV27	TRBJ1-2	NA	NA	CASSDSPYGYTF	TGTGCCAGCAGTGACAGCCCTTACGGCTACACCTTC
TRBV7-2	TRBJ2-5	TRBD2	few	CASSWGGRALETQYF	TGTGCCAGCAGCTGGGGGGGGAGGGCCTTGGAGACCCAGTACTTC
TRBV11-2	TRBJ2-3	NA	few	CASSLDHSTDTQYF	TGTGCCAGCAGCTTAGACCACAGCACAGATACGCAGTATTTT
TRBV4-1	TRBJ1-2	NA	NA	CASSHSGREDGYTF	TGCGCCAGCAGCCACAGCGGCAGGGAGGATGGCTACACCTTC
TRBV28	TRBJ1-5	NA	NA	CASSVDGPGAQPQHF	TGTGCCAGCAGCGTCGACGGGCCAGGGGCGCAGCCCCAGCATTTT
TRBV12-3/TRBV12-4	TRBJ1-6	NA	NA	CASSLSGKNSPLHF	TGTGCCAGCAGTTTATCAGGAAAGAATTCACCCCTCCACTTT
TRBV7-2	TRBJ2-2	NA	many	CASSLGGNTGELFF	TGTGCCAGCAGCTTAGGCGGGAACACCGGGGAGCTGTTTTTT
TRBV2	TRBJ2-2	NA	NA	CASTGGSYTGELFF	TGTGCCAGCACTGGGGGGTCTTACACCGGGGAGCTGTTTTTT
TRBV12-3/TRBV12-4	TRBJ1-2	NA	NA	CASKGNLNYAYTF	TGTGCCAGCAAGGGCAACCTCAACTATGCCTACACCTTC
TRBV29-1	TRBJ2-5	NA	NA	CSANRREWVRETQYF	TGCAGCGCCAACCGCCGGGAGTGGGTGAGAGAGACCCAGTACTTC
TRBV7-3	TRBJ2-3	NA	few	CASSLMGTPGDTQCF	TGTGCCAGCAGCTTAATGGGCACCCCAGGAGATACGCAGTGTTTT
TRBV4-3	TRBJ1-6	TRBD1	few	CASSLRQGSNSPLHF	TGCGCCAGCAGCCTTCGACAGGGCTCAAACTCACCCCTCCACTTT
TRBV5-1	TRBJ2-1	TRBD1	NA	CASTLGQSSYNEQFF	TGCGCCAGCACCTTGGGACAGAGCTCCTACAATGAGCAGTTCTTC
TRBV20-1	TRBJ2-1	NA	NA	CSVVLWGRQAVDEQFF	TGCAGTGTTGTTCTCTGGGGACGCCAGGCGGTTGATGAGCAGTTCTTC
TRBV7-9	TRBJ1-1	NA	few	CASSIGQIEAFF	TGTGCCAGCAGTATAGGACAGATTGAAGCTTTCTTT
TRBV2	TRBJ1-1	NA	NA	CASRWLNTEAFF	TGTGCCAGCAGATGGTTGAACACTGAAGCTTTCTTT
TRBV15	TRBJ1-1	NA	NA	CATSSGFIGGNTEAFF	TGTGCCACCAGCAGTGGGTTTATCGGGGGAAACACTGAAGCTTTCTTT
TRBV6-6	TRBJ2-3	NA	NA	CASSSGVDTRYF	TGTGCCAGCAGCTCAGGGGTAGATACGCGGTATTTT
TRBV28	TRBJ1-3	NA	NA	CASRGGLSGNTIYF	TGTGCCAGCAGGGGGGGCCTCTCTGGAAACACCATATATTTT
TRBV20-1	TRBJ1-3	NA	NA	CSATSGNTIYF	TGCAGTGCTACGTCTGGAAACACCATATATTTT
TRBV20-1	TRBJ2-3	TRBD2	NA	CSTAGRVAGARSTDTQYF	TGCAGTACCGCGGGTCGGGTAGCGGGAGCAAGGAGCACAGATACGCAGTATTTT
TRBV10-3	TRBJ2-5	NA	NA	CAISRDFRQETQYF	TGTGCCATCAGTAGAGATTTTAGACAAGAGACCCAGTACTTC
TRBV12-5	TRBJ2-5	TRBD1	NA	CASEDRGQETQYF	TGTGCTAGTGAGGACAGGGGCCAAGAGACCCAGTACTTC
TRBV20-1	TRBJ1-1	NA	few	CSARVYTEAFF	TGCAGTGCTAGAGTATACACTGAAGCTTTCTTT
TRBV27	TRBJ2-2	TRBD2	few	CASSSPTSGRTGELFF	TGTGCCAGCAGTTCCCCAACTAGCGGGAGAACCGGGGAGCTGTTTTTT
TRBV7-2	TRBJ1-2	TRBD1	NA	CASSFPGTGHGYTF	TGTGCCAGCAGCTTCCCCGGGACAGGGCATGGCTACACCTTC
TRBV7-6	TRBJ2-6	NA	few	CASSGWTVSGANVLTF	TGTGCCAGCAGCGGGTGGACAGTCTCTGGGGCCAACGTCCTGACTTTC
TRBV28	TRBJ1-2	NA	few	CASSPRSGGFYGYTF	TGTGCCAGCAGTCCACGATCCGGGGGCTTCTATGGCTACACCTTC